This passage covers 11 T cell receptor beta chains from one sample sequenced in a study of T cells in Graves' hyperthyroidism and ophthalmopathy. TCR beta CDR3 regions were amplified from RNA. HTBI primers were employed in a first-round RT-PCR of the TCR CDR3. A single record per CDR3 protein comes from TCRdb applying MiXCR to the multiplex PCR reads. This table holds about 640,000 distinct CDR3 sequences, less than 25% found once. Sequencing used blood. The receptors here all came from a man aged 25 to 40 with Graves' ophthalmopathy.

There are many counts of this clonotype. J is TRBJ2-1 and V is TRBV3-1; a weak D match, TRBD2 (6 bases). The V end was cut by 1 base, the J end by 8 bases, with 12 bases between. The CDR3 covers 14 residues. The germline V gene has CDR1 LGHDT and CDR2 YNNKEL (reference sequence). As DNA, the CDR3 is TGTGCCAGCAGCCAAGGACGGGGAGGTCATGAGCAGTTCTTC. It specifies CASSQGRGGHEQFF.

This clonotype was counted a few times. The chain is built from TRBV20-1 and TRBJ2-1; D not resolved. Trimming removed 3 bases from V and 4 bases from J, with 10 bases in between. This CDR3 comprises 13 residues. Germline CDR1 is DFQATT and CDR2 is SNEGSKA (reference sequence). The CDR3 loop is CSASGPGYNEQFF. CDR3 bases: TGCAGTGCTAGTGGCCCTGGATACAATGAGCAGTTCTTC.

The sample holds many counts of this clonotype. The chain combines TRBV30 with TRBJ1-5, with D uncertain. The CDR3 covers 12 residues. V was trimmed by 1 base and J by 5 bases, leaving 6 bases between them. Germline CDR1 and CDR2: GTSNPN and SVGIG (reference sequence). CDR3 amino acids: CAWSGGDQPQHF. The DNA of the CDR3 is TGTGCCTGGAGTGGAGGAGATCAGCCCCAGCATTTT.

With respect to this clonotype: A much larger clone differs by one base, so this may be a read error. The chain joins TRBV6-1 to TRBJ1-5; D gene ambiguous. V shed 2 bases and J shed 4 bases, with 6 bases lying between them. This CDR3 comprises 13 residues. Germline loops: CDR1 MNHNS, CDR2 SASEGT. CDR3 DNA: TGTGCCAGCAGTGAACCGCGGAATCAGCCCCAGCATTTT. This codes for CASSEPRNQPQHF.

This chain links TRBV6-1 with TRBJ2-5; 7 bases agree with TRBD2. Looked up from germline, CDR1 is MNHNS and CDR2 is SASEGT. Trimming at V came to 6 bases and at J to 5 bases, leaving 9 bases not matched to a gene. The CDR3 extends over 14 amino acids. Here the CDR3 DNA reads TGTGCCAGCAGCCCCCCGGGAGGCAAGGAGACCCAGTACTTC. Encoded protein: CASSPPGGKETQYF.

This clonotype showed up many times. The chain couples TRBV6-6 to TRBJ1-1, with 8 bases aligning to TRBD1. The germline V gene has CDR1 MNHNY and CDR2 SVGAGI (reference sequence). Trimming cost V 1 base and J 3 bases; bases outside gene matches: 1. There are 14 residues in the CDR3. The CDR3 DNA is TGTGCCAGCAGTTACTACAGGGGGTACACTGAAGCTTTCTTT. Its protein is CASSYYRGYTEAFF.

The chain is built from TRBV7-2 and TRBJ2-1; TRBD2 agrees at 11 bases. CDR3 size: 15 residues. Germline V gene sequence: CDR1 SGHTA, CDR2 FQGNSA. With V trimmed by 0 bases and J by 8 bases, 3 bases remained unmatched. This chain's CDR3 is CASSLAPSGRYEQFF. CDR3 in DNA: TGTGCCAGCAGCTTAGCGCCTAGCGGGAGGTATGAGCAGTTCTTC.

The chain joins TRBV4-2 to TRBJ1-2, with D possibly matching TRBD1 (6 bases). The V end lost 3 bases, the J end lost 8 bases, and 16 bases lay between the germline ends. Germline V lookup: CDR1 LGHNA, CDR2 YNFKEQ. There are 14 residues in the CDR3. The CDR3 sequence: CASSQGGASGGYTF. The CDR3 bases are TGTGCCAGCAGCCAGGGGGGCGCGTCGGGGGGCTACACCTTC.

This clonotype has only a few counts. The chain is built from TRBV30 and TRBJ1-6; D is undetermined. CDR3 size: 15 residues. Trimming removed 1 base at V and 0 bases at J, with 7 bases between. CDR1 GTSNPN and CDR2 SVGIG come from the germline V gene (reference sequence). CDR3 protein: CAWSGVNSYNSPLHF. The CDR3 DNA reads TGTGCCTGGAGTGGGGTGAACTCCTATAATTCACCCCTCCACTTT.

There are a few counts of this clonotype. The chain links TRBV20-1 to TRBJ1-1; D may be TRBD1 (5 bases). Per the germline V gene, CDR1 is DFQATT and CDR2 is SNEGSKA (reference sequence). The CDR3 totals 14 residues. Trimming removed 6 bases from V and 7 bases from J, with 21 bases in between. The chain's CDR3 is CSAPGRAGNNEAFF. CDR3 coding DNA: TGCAGTGCCCCAGGCCGGGCAGGGAATAATGAAGCTTTCTTT.

The chain joins TRBV19 to TRBJ1-3; D remains ambiguous. V lost 5 bases to trimming and J lost 0 bases, with 14 bases between them. In germline, CDR1 is LNHDA, CDR2 SQIVND (reference sequence). The CDR3 totals 16 residues. The CDR3 sequence is CASSERLPSSGNTIYF. The CDR3 bases are TGTGCCAGTAGTGAGAGACTGCCAAGCTCTGGAAACACCATATATTTT.